This T cell receptor beta chain was documented in a study of regulatory T cells in long-lasting Graves disease (dated by TCRdb to about 2021). As for the study more broadly: Patients with newly diagnosed Graves' disease had been on antithyroid drugs for under 3 months. A total of about 35 samples underwent TCR sequencing, from about 13 patients with persistent Graves' disease and roughly 20 patients with newly diagnosed Graves' disease. The study was registered as a clinical trial and conducted in China. This study used TCR sequencing and RNA sequencing of peripheral blood to compare persistent Graves' disease patients against newly diagnosed Graves' disease patients.

The protocol used for the library was multiplex PCR. This sample was sequenced with an Illumina HiSeq 4000. CDR3 regions were amplified by Arm-PCR with iRepertoire HTBI primers to construct TCR beta libraries. Before sequencing, the PCR products went through gel purification. As for how the authors treated the data: Gene usage analysis of CDR3 amino acid clonotypes used the 60 to 80 TRBV and 11 to 15 TRBJ segments found across samples. COPE and FqMerger were used to merge filtered high-quality paired reads into contigs. BLAST was used to align contigs to the IMGT TRBV, TRBD and TRBJ reference genes, and CDR3 was defined following IMGT. Clonotypes above 0.1% frequency were classified as highly expanded clones. Shannon entropy served as the measure of repertoire diversity, while the Gini coefficient captured V-J evenness. Clonotypes shared by more than one individual were considered public. In TCRdb, the public reads were trimmed at Q25 with fastp and aligned with MiXCR, with productive beta chains retained. Every CDR3 protein is listed once, alongside the most common genes and DNA of its rows. These V and J calls are TCRdb output, not the study's own analysis. The sample records more than 300,000 distinct CDR3 sequences, 15% to 20% of which are singletons. The ten largest make up around 20% of the sample.

Study-level results and caveats: More public clonotypes were shared among persistent patients (more than 2,500) than among newly diagnosed patients (roughly 1,000). Only peripheral blood was studied, because thyroid tissue, the primary lesion, was inaccessible. The small sample size was acknowledged by the authors as a limitation that may reduce accuracy. Sequencing and analysis were restricted to the TCR beta chain. Compared with newly diagnosed patients, persistent Graves' disease patients had lower TCR Shannon entropy and fewer highly expanded clones, which suggests clonal expansion. TRBV28, TRBJ1-2 and TRBJ2-5 were preferentially used in persistent disease, while TRBV20-1 and TRBJ2-1 were favored in newly diagnosed disease.

Comments on this clonotype: Its target antigen remains unknown. Base qualities are missing; no much larger clone stands one base away.

The time point label on this specimen signifies: newly diagnosed GD, antithyroid drugs for less than 3 months. For both TCR sequencing and RNA sequencing, RNA was extracted from PBMCs in TRIzol. Graves' disease was diagnosed according to American Thyroid Association guidelines. Recruitment of patients was carried out at an endocrinology department in Xi'an, China. Each patient gave around 9.2 milliliters of peripheral blood, collected in an EDTA anticoagulant tube. Ficoll Paque Plus density gradient separation was used to isolate PBMCs, and no further T cell sorting was done. An Agilent 2100 Bioanalyzer and agarose gel were used to check RNA quality, and a NanoDrop 2000 was used to measure RNA concentration. The CDR3, from cysteine to phenylalanine, totals 16 residues. Just the 48-base CDR3 DNA is kept, in frame starting at base 1. V loses 2 bases of germline sequence and J loses 0 bases, and the interval between the two ends is 11 bases.

The sample was also reused in another study, on T cells in Graves' hyperthyroidism and ophthalmopathy. The second study also describes: Stable Graves' hyperthyroidism was defined as no progression to ophthalmopathy during 18 months of follow-up. Hyperthyroidism patients were newly diagnosed, with disease duration under 2 months, and aged 18 to 65 years. Patients with uncontrolled infections, other autoimmune diseases, pregnancy or lactation were excluded. Diagnoses relied on clinical symptoms, serum thyroxine and TRAb, thyroid ultrasound and orbital computed tomography. The first round of RT-PCR for the TCR CDR3 was performed with the HTBI primer set and the Qiagen OneStep RT-PCR kit. Most expanded thyroid clonotypes (frequency above 0.001) were also detected in blood, a finding suggesting that blood repertoires may reflect thyroid immune responses. In cross-validation, a model built on a 13 V-J signature told ophthalmopathy apart from stable hyperthyroidism with roughly 87% sensitivity and 81% to 82% specificity, and in testing the same model reached 80%/75%. In validation, the model predicted progression to ophthalmopathy a median of about 6.8 months before onset, with around 70% sensitivity and about 72% specificity. A discovery cohort of about a hundred patients, roughly 43 with Graves' ophthalmopathy and roughly 59 with stable Graves' hyperthyroidism, was used to find distinguishing TCR V-J signatures. An independent validation cohort of fewer than 20 hyperthyroidism patients and roughly 16 patients who later progressed to ophthalmopathy tested prospective prediction of ophthalmopathy. For training and testing, the approximately 97 patients in the discovery cohort were randomly divided in a 7:3 ratio. Thyroid tissue and blood T-cell repertoires from six Graves' hyperthyroidism patients were also compared in the study. Once sampling was done, hyperthyroidism patients were given methimazole at a starting dose of 30 mg daily, whereas ophthalmopathy patients were given high-dose intravenous methylprednisolone. The libraries were constructed in a second round of multiplex PCR and then size-selected and purified. The libraries were sequenced on an Illumina HiSeq2000 using paired-end 100 bp reads. Raw data were processed with SOAPnuke, discarding reads with adapters, uncalled bases, mean Phred below 15, or no exact constant-primer or identifier match. COPE v1.2.5 was used to merge high-quality paired reads, and clonotypes were defined as unique nucleotide sequences. Clonotypes were aligned to IMGT TRBV, TRBD and TRBJ reference segments using MiTCR v1.1. The analysis was restricted to V-J combinations with a frequency above 0.0001, which together covered 99% to 99.2% of the repertoires. The TCS score was defined as the ratio of F50 (clonal expansion) to E x V (chaos), calculated using BLOSUM62-based TCRdist between CDR3 peptides within each V-J. Welch's t-statistics and random forest reduced roughly 540 V-J features to 13, which were used in a naive Bayes classifier (R e1071). No statistical method was used to set the sample size in advance, and investigators knew the group allocation. According to the paper, TCR Vbeta CDR3 sequencing was carried out on approximately 140 peripheral blood samples, which came from more than 40 ophthalmopathy, about 75 hyperthyroidism and around 17 progressor patients.

Recombination connected TRBV12-3 or TRBV12-4 to TRBJ2-1, with a weak D call of TRBD1 (5 bases match). The origin of this receptor is a woman younger than 35 with Graves disease. Donor details come from another sample of the same person, matched by shared clones. The sample in question was peripheral blood mononuclear cells (PBMCs), obtained at new diagnosis, from a patient treated with antithyroid drugs. At the DNA level, the sequence is TGTGCCAGCAGTTTACCAGGGCAAAGCTCCTACAATGAGCAGTTCTTC. Its protein reads: CASSLPGQSSYNEQFF.